This T cell receptor beta chain stems from a study of patients and donors after allogeneic stem cell transplantation (TCRdb year 2020). Points on this clonotype: Which antigen it targets is not known. No clone much larger than this one lies a single base away; base qualities are absent.

The CDR3 starts with the cysteine, ends with the phenylalanine, and has 15 residues. CDR3 DNA is the only sequence kept; it has 45 bases, read in frame from the first base. At the junction V is shortened by 0 bases and J by 2 bases, with 6 bases in between. CDR1 and CDR2 are drawn from the germline V gene: KGHDR, SFDVKD. The method was RT-PCR. Instrument on record: NextSeq 550. The public reads were reanalyzed by TCRdb: fastp trimming at Q25, MiXCR alignment, in-frame beta chains only. Merged by CDR3 protein, the rows form single entries marked with the most common genes and DNA. Counted in this sample were hundreds of thousands of distinct CDR3 sequences; under 20% of them appeared once. The ten largest clones capture around 6.8% of the sample.

Material for sequencing was blood, either unsorted or a sorted T cell fraction (not recorded which). The sequence links TRBV24-1 to TRBJ2-2; the D gene cannot be named for sure. The sequence was obtained from a human donor who was either an allogeneic HSCT recipient or a stem cell or donor lymphocyte infusion donor (not recorded which). It is not recorded whose cells these are; they may come from a transplant donor. The CDR3: CATSDLGQNTGELFF. The nucleotide sequence reads as follows: TGTGCCACCAGTGATTTGGGGCAAAACACCGGGGAGCTGTTTTTT.